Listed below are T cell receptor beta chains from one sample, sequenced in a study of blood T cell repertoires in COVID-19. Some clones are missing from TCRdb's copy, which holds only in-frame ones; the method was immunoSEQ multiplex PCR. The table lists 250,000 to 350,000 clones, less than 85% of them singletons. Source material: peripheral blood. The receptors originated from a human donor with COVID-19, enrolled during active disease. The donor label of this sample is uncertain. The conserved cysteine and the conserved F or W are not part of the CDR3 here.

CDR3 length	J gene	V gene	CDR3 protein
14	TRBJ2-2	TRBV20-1	SASTGLAGGPGELF
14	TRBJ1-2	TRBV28	ASSRAGTGGLYGYT
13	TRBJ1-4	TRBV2	ASSEGGPGDEKLF
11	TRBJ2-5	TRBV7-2	ASSLGQQETQY
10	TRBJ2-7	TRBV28	ASSLRVYEQY
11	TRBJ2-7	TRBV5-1	ASSGGGPYEQY
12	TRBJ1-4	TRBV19	ASKPGQGSEKLF
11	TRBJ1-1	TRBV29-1	SVGEGAIGEAF
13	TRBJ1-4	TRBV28	ASSGPTATNEKLF
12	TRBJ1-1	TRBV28	ASSSWDRVTEAF
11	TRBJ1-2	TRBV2	ASRGTAIYGYT
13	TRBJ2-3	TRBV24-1	ATSDPGVVPDTQY
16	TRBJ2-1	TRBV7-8	ASSLELGGRVINNEQF
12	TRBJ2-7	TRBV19	ASRPAGLPYEQY
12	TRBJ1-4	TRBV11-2	ASKPGATNEKLF
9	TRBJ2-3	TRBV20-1	SAESPDTQY
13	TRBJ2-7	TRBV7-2	ASSFAGTDPYEQY